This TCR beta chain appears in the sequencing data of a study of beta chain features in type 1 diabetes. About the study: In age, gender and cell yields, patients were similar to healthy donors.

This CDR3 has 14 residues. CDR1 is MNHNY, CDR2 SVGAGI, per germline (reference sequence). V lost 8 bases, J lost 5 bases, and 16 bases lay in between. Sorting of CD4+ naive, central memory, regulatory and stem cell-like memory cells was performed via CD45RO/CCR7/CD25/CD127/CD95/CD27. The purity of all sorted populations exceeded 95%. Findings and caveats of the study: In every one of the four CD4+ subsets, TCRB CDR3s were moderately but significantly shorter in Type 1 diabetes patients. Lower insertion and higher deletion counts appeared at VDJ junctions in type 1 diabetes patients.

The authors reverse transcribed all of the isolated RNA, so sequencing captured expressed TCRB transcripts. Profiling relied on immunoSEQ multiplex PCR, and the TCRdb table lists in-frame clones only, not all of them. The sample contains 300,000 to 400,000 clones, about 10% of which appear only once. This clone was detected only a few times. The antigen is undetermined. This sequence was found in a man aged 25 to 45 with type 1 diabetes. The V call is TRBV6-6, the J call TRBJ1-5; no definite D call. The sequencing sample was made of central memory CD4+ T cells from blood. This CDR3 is CASRRWEGYQPQHF. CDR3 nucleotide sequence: TGTGCCAGCCGTAGGTGGGAGGGCTATCAGCCCCAGCATTTT.